A selection of T cell receptor beta chains follows, all from one sample in a study of T-cell memory formation after mild COVID-19. From the 5' RACE reads, TCRdb called clonotypes with MiXCR, one entry per CDR3 protein. The sample has 250,000 to 300,000 distinct CDR3 sequences, over 7% seen once. Source material: PBMCs or a T cell subset sorted from them (not recorded which). These receptors originate from a man aged 18 to 29 who had mild COVID-19 (a few samples of this study predate the infection). Cell type and time point are not known. The CDR3 runs from the conserved cysteine through the conserved F or W. Fields, in order: clone size, V gene, J gene, D gene, CDR3 DNA, CDR3 protein. A D gene is named only where the DNA matches it firmly. For some rows the clone size is stated as once, few or many, or as a class when expanded; others skip it.

clone size: few
V gene: TRBV7-9
J gene: TRBJ2-3
D gene: -
CDR3 DNA: TGTGCCAGCAGCTTAAGGACAGCGGCTAGCACAGATACGCAGTATTTT
CDR3 protein: CASSLRTAASTDTQYF

clone size: -
V gene: TRBV29-1
J gene: TRBJ2-7
D gene: TRBD1
CDR3 DNA: TGCAGCGTGGGAACAGGGGGGATCAACGAGCAGTACTTC
CDR3 protein: CSVGTGGINEQYF

clone size: few
V gene: TRBV9
J gene: TRBJ2-6
D gene: -
CDR3 DNA: TGTGCCAGCAGCGACTACGGCGGCTTACTCTCTGGGGCCAACGTCCTGACTTTC
CDR3 protein: CASSDYGGLLSGANVLTF

clone size: few
V gene: TRBV5-5
J gene: TRBJ1-5
D gene: -
CDR3 DNA: TGTGCCAGCAGCATACAGGGCGGGGGCAATCAGCCCCAGCATTTT
CDR3 protein: CASSIQGGGNQPQHF

clone size: -
V gene: TRBV7-9
J gene: TRBJ2-7
D gene: -
CDR3 DNA: TGTGCCAGCAGAGATACCGGAATCGGTCTTCACGAGCAGTACTTC
CDR3 protein: CASRDTGIGLHEQYF

clone size: few
V gene: TRBV5-6
J gene: TRBJ1-1
D gene: TRBD1
CDR3 DNA: TGTGCCAGCAGCCCTCCGGGACAGAGTTCTGAAGCTTTCTTT
CDR3 protein: CASSPPGQSSEAFF

clone size: many
V gene: TRBV7-9
J gene: TRBJ1-5
D gene: -
CDR3 DNA: TGTGCCAGCAGCGATGATCCCGGCCAGCCCCAGCATTTT
CDR3 protein: CASSDDPGQPQHF

clone size: -
V gene: TRBV30
J gene: TRBJ2-3
D gene: -
CDR3 DNA: TGTGCCTGGAGTCCACCAGTATCCACAGATACGCAGTATTTT
CDR3 protein: CAWSPPVSTDTQYF

clone size: many
V gene: TRBV4-1
J gene: TRBJ2-1
D gene: TRBD2
CDR3 DNA: TGCGCCAGCAGCCACACTAGCGGGGAGCAGTTCTTC
CDR3 protein: CASSHTSGEQFF

clone size: few
V gene: TRBV2
J gene: TRBJ1-6
D gene: -
CDR3 DNA: TGTGCCGGACGACAGATTGGGGCTAATTCACCCCTCCACTTT
CDR3 protein: CAGRQIGANSPLHF

clone size: few
V gene: TRBV3-2
J gene: TRBJ1-1
D gene: -
CDR3 DNA: TGTGCCAGCAGCCACCCATGGGGCCTGAACACTGAAGCTTTCTTT
CDR3 protein: CASSHPWGLNTEAFF

clone size: -
V gene: TRBV7-2
J gene: TRBJ2-7
D gene: -
CDR3 DNA: TGTGCCAGCAGCCCCCGGCAGGGTATCTCCTACGAGCAGTACTTC
CDR3 protein: CASSPRQGISYEQYF

clone size: few
V gene: TRBV7-9
J gene: TRBJ1-2
D gene: -
CDR3 DNA: TGTGCCAGCAGCCCTCGGCAGGAATCCTATGGCTACACCTTC
CDR3 protein: CASSPRQESYGYTF

clone size: -
V gene: TRBV4-3
J gene: TRBJ2-2
D gene: TRBD2
CDR3 DNA: TGCGCCAGCAGCCAAGATCGGGGGGGCCCCGCCGGGGAGCTGTTTTTT
CDR3 protein: CASSQDRGGPAGELFF

clone size: -
V gene: TRBV20-1
J gene: TRBJ2-7
D gene: TRBD2
CDR3 DNA: TGCAGTGCTAGAGCTGCGACTAGCGCCCCCTACGAGCAGTACTTC
CDR3 protein: CSARAATSAPYEQYF

clone size: few
V gene: TRBV12-3/TRBV12-4
J gene: TRBJ2-1
D gene: TRBD2
CDR3 DNA: TGTGCCAGCAGACCCCATGGCGGGGGGACCCCAGGTGAGCAGTTCTTC
CDR3 protein: CASRPHGGGTPGEQFF

clone size: -
V gene: TRBV16
J gene: TRBJ2-7
D gene: -
CDR3 DNA: TGTGCCAGCAGCCAAGGAAGCAGCTTCTTTTCCTCCTACGAGCAGTACTTC
CDR3 protein: CASSQGSSFFSSYEQYF

clone size: -
V gene: TRBV4-1
J gene: TRBJ2-2
D gene: -
CDR3 DNA: TGCGCCAGCAGCCAAGGGGAGGAGCTGTTTTTT
CDR3 protein: CASSQGEELFF

clone size: -
V gene: TRBV5-1
J gene: TRBJ2-3
D gene: -
CDR3 DNA: TGCGCCAGCAGCTTGGTTGGGGTAGGCACAGATACGCAGTATTTT
CDR3 protein: CASSLVGVGTDTQYF

clone size: few
V gene: TRBV5-1
J gene: TRBJ2-3
D gene: TRBD2
CDR3 DNA: TGCGCCAGCAGCTTGGCCCTTCTGGTAGCGGGGGCCGGGGCAGATACGCAGTATTTT
CDR3 protein: CASSLALLVAGAGADTQYF

clone size: few
V gene: TRBV28
J gene: TRBJ1-2
D gene: -
CDR3 DNA: TGTGCCAGCAGTTTCCCCTCTCAGGATGGCTACACCTTC
CDR3 protein: CASSFPSQDGYTF

clone size: few
V gene: TRBV5-1
J gene: TRBJ1-1
D gene: -
CDR3 DNA: TGCGCCAGCAAAGGGGCAGTGAACACTGAAGCTTTCTTT
CDR3 protein: CASKGAVNTEAFF

clone size: few
V gene: TRBV6-6
J gene: TRBJ2-1
D gene: -
CDR3 DNA: TGTGCCAGCAGCAACGAGGGATATGAGCAGTTCTTC
CDR3 protein: CASSNEGYEQFF

clone size: -
V gene: TRBV12-3/TRBV12-4
J gene: TRBJ1-1
D gene: -
CDR3 DNA: TGTGCCAGCAGTTTTCAGGAGATGAACACTGAAGCTTTCTTT
CDR3 protein: CASSFQEMNTEAFF

clone size: -
V gene: TRBV12-3/TRBV12-4
J gene: TRBJ2-3
D gene: -
CDR3 DNA: TGTGCCAGCAGTTTGAAGGCAGTGGAAGATACGCAGTATTTT
CDR3 protein: CASSLKAVEDTQYF

clone size: few
V gene: TRBV4-1
J gene: TRBJ1-3
D gene: TRBD1
CDR3 DNA: TGCGCCAGCAGCCGCACGACAGGGTCTGGAAACACCATATATTTT
CDR3 protein: CASSRTTGSGNTIYF

clone size: many
V gene: TRBV5-1
J gene: TRBJ2-5
D gene: TRBD1
CDR3 DNA: TGCGCCAGCAGCTTGGAAGGGGGCGAGACCCAGTACTTC
CDR3 protein: CASSLEGGETQYF

clone size: -
V gene: TRBV6-5
J gene: TRBJ1-6
D gene: -
CDR3 DNA: TGTGCCAGCACGGCAGGGATTTCTAATTCACCCCTCCACTTT
CDR3 protein: CASTAGISNSPLHF

clone size: -
V gene: TRBV4-1
J gene: TRBJ1-2
D gene: TRBD1
CDR3 DNA: TGCGCCAGCAGCCAACTCAGGGACAGCCACTATGGCTACACCTTC
CDR3 protein: CASSQLRDSHYGYTF

clone size: -
V gene: TRBV12-3/TRBV12-4
J gene: TRBJ2-1
D gene: TRBD2
CDR3 DNA: TGTGCCAGCACCCTTAGCGGGAGGGCCTACAATGAGCAGTTCTTC
CDR3 protein: CASTLSGRAYNEQFF

clone size: many
V gene: TRBV5-6
J gene: TRBJ2-1
D gene: -
CDR3 DNA: TGTGCCAGCAGTCTTTTGGACAATGAGCAGTTCTTC
CDR3 protein: CASSLLDNEQFF

clone size: -
V gene: TRBV28
J gene: TRBJ1-2
D gene: -
CDR3 DNA: TGTGCCAGCAGAGGTACAGAAAACTATGGCTACACCTTC
CDR3 protein: CASRGTENYGYTF

clone size: few
V gene: TRBV7-2
J gene: TRBJ2-3
D gene: -
CDR3 DNA: TGTGCCAGCAGCTCGAGACTCACCACAGATACGCAGTATTTT
CDR3 protein: CASSSRLTTDTQYF

clone size: -
V gene: TRBV4-1
J gene: TRBJ1-2
D gene: TRBD1
CDR3 DNA: TGCGCCAGCAGCCAGGAAGGACAGGGATCTAACTATGGCTACACCTTC
CDR3 protein: CASSQEGQGSNYGYTF

clone size: -
V gene: TRBV7-2
J gene: TRBJ2-5
D gene: -
CDR3 DNA: TGTGCCAGCAGATTCCAGGGTGGGGAGACCCAGTACTTC
CDR3 protein: CASRFQGGETQYF

clone size: few
V gene: TRBV5-6
J gene: TRBJ2-1
D gene: -
CDR3 DNA: TGTGCCAGCAGCCGGACTAAGAATGAGCAGTTCTTC
CDR3 protein: CASSRTKNEQFF

clone size: few
V gene: TRBV5-1
J gene: TRBJ2-3
D gene: -
CDR3 DNA: TGCGCCAGCAGCTTGGCCGCCACCACAGATACGCAGTATTTT
CDR3 protein: CASSLAATTDTQYF

clone size: many
V gene: TRBV18
J gene: TRBJ2-7
D gene: -
CDR3 DNA: TGTGCCAGCTCACCACCGACACAGGACTACGAGCAGTACTTC
CDR3 protein: CASSPPTQDYEQYF

clone size: -
V gene: TRBV6-1
J gene: TRBJ1-5
D gene: TRBD1
CDR3 DNA: TGTGCCAGTAGAGCAGGGACAGAGCAGCCCCAGCATTTT
CDR3 protein: CASRAGTEQPQHF

clone size: many
V gene: TRBV5-1
J gene: TRBJ2-2
D gene: -
CDR3 DNA: TGCGCCAGCAGCCCGCCGAACACCGGGGAGCTGTTTTTT
CDR3 protein: CASSPPNTGELFF

clone size: -
V gene: TRBV6-2/TRBV6-3
J gene: TRBJ2-3
D gene: TRBD1
CDR3 DNA: TGTGCCAGCACCAGGGACAGGAGCACAGATACGCAGTATTTT
CDR3 protein: CASTRDRSTDTQYF

clone size: many
V gene: TRBV3-1
J gene: TRBJ2-1
D gene: TRBD2
CDR3 DNA: TGTGCCAGCAGGGGTAGCGGGGGAAGCTCCTACAATGAGCAGTTCTTC
CDR3 protein: CASRGSGGSSYNEQFF

clone size: -
V gene: TRBV27
J gene: TRBJ1-6
D gene: TRBD1
CDR3 DNA: TGTGCCAGCAGTTTGACAGGGTATCATTCACCCCTCCACTTT
CDR3 protein: CASSLTGYHSPLHF

clone size: few
V gene: TRBV4-1
J gene: TRBJ1-2
D gene: -
CDR3 DNA: TGCGCCAGCAGCCAAGACGGCTATGGCTACACCTTC
CDR3 protein: CASSQDGYGYTF

clone size: many
V gene: TRBV12-3/TRBV12-4
J gene: TRBJ2-6
D gene: -
CDR3 DNA: TGTGCCAGCAGTTTACCGGAGGCCAACGTCCTGACTTTC
CDR3 protein: CASSLPEANVLTF

clone size: -
V gene: TRBV30
J gene: TRBJ2-3
D gene: -
CDR3 DNA: TGTGCCTGGAAACCTCGTCTATTCCATAGCACAGATACGCAGTATTTT
CDR3 protein: CAWKPRLFHSTDTQYF

clone size: -
V gene: TRBV4-2
J gene: TRBJ1-2
D gene: -
CDR3 DNA: TGTGCCAGCAGCCAAGGGTGGCAGGGGAACTATGGCTACACCTTC
CDR3 protein: CASSQGWQGNYGYTF

clone size: -
V gene: TRBV7-8
J gene: TRBJ2-7
D gene: -
CDR3 DNA: TGTGCCAGCAGCTTACGCGACGGTTTCTACGAGCAGTACTTC
CDR3 protein: CASSLRDGFYEQYF

clone size: -
V gene: TRBV6-2/TRBV6-3
J gene: TRBJ2-1
D gene: TRBD1
CDR3 DNA: TGTGCCAGCACCTTCAGGGGGCTTAGATCCTACAATGAGCAGTTCTTC
CDR3 protein: CASTFRGLRSYNEQFF

clone size: many
V gene: TRBV10-3
J gene: TRBJ2-7
D gene: TRBD2
CDR3 DNA: TGTGCCATCAGTGAAGGGCTAGCGGGACCACTAGGCGAGCAGTACTTC
CDR3 protein: CAISEGLAGPLGEQYF

clone size: many
V gene: TRBV27
J gene: TRBJ2-3
D gene: TRBD1
CDR3 DNA: TGTGCCAGCAGTTCTCCGTTCGACAGGGCAGATACGCAGTATTTT
CDR3 protein: CASSSPFDRADTQYF

clone size: -
V gene: TRBV10-2
J gene: TRBJ2-2
D gene: -
CDR3 DNA: TGCGCCAGCAGTGAGGTCCCAGGACACATCCGACCCGGCTGGAACACCGGGGAGCTGTTTTTT
CDR3 protein: CASSEVPGHIRPGWNTGELFF

clone size: few
V gene: TRBV11-2
J gene: TRBJ2-1
D gene: -
CDR3 DNA: TGTGCCAGCAGCTTCTTGGCGGACCCCTACAATGAGCAGTTCTTC
CDR3 protein: CASSFLADPYNEQFF

clone size: few
V gene: TRBV4-1
J gene: TRBJ1-2
D gene: TRBD1
CDR3 DNA: TGCGCCAGCAGCCAAGCCGGGACAGACTATGGCTACACCTTC
CDR3 protein: CASSQAGTDYGYTF

clone size: few
V gene: TRBV5-5
J gene: TRBJ2-1
D gene: -
CDR3 DNA: TGTGCCAGCAGCTTGGAAGGCGGTCCGTCCTACAATGAGCAGTTCTTC
CDR3 protein: CASSLEGGPSYNEQFF

clone size: many
V gene: TRBV4-1
J gene: TRBJ2-5
D gene: -
CDR3 DNA: TGCGCCAGCAGCCTGCCCGGGACTCTGGGGGAGACCCAGTACTTC
CDR3 protein: CASSLPGTLGETQYF